The 10 T cell receptor beta chains below come from one sample, sequenced in a study of T cells in Graves' hyperthyroidism and ophthalmopathy (dated by TCRdb to about 2019). Libraries were constructed by multiplex PCR. TCRdb shows the sequencer as Illumina HiSeq 2000. The TCR beta CDR3 regions were amplified from RNA transcripts. The first round of RT-PCR for the TCR CDR3 was performed with the HTBI primer set and the Qiagen OneStep RT-PCR kit. TCRdb took the public reads, trimmed them with fastp at Q25, ran MiXCR for clone calling and kept in-frame beta chains. Every distinct CDR3 protein forms one entry, paired with its most common genes and DNA. The sample table contains roughly 800,000 distinct CDR3 sequences; only one count was recorded for about 38% of them. In total, the top ten clones hold 8.9% of the sample. Sequenced material: blood. Every receptor here comes from a man between 18 and 35 years old with Graves' hyperthyroidism.

This clonotype has more than one count but fewer than ten. The junction departs from the called germline gene at one end, perhaps through a read error. This rearrangement joins TRBV7-4 to TRBJ1-1, with TRBD1 as a possible D gene (5 bases). Germline V gene sequence: CDR1 SGHVT, CDR2 SQSDAQ. The length of the CDR3 is 15 residues. CDR3 protein: CASSQVWGGGTEAFF. CDR3 bases: TGCGCCAGCAGCCAAGTATGGGGCGGGGGCACTGAAGCTTTCTTT.

This clonotype was recorded many times. V is TRBV15 and J is TRBJ2-7; D gene ambiguous. From germline, CDR1 is LNHNV and CDR2 YYDKDF (reference sequence). The length of the CDR3 is 13 residues. V was trimmed by 0 bases and J by 3 bases, leaving 6 bases between them. CDR3 sequence: CATSRDINYEQYF. The CDR3 DNA reads as TGTGCCACCAGCAGAGACATCAACTACGAGCAGTACTTC. Filled out from reference TRBV15 and TRBJ2-7, the complete variable domain reads DAMVIQNPRYQVTQFGKPVTLSCSQTLNHNVMYWYQQKSSQAPKLLFHYYDKDFNNEADTPDNFQSRRPNTSFCFLDIRSPGLGDTAMYLCATSRDINYEQYFGPGTRLTVT.

J is TRBJ2-6 and V is TRBV10-3; maybe TRBD2 (7 bases). The CDR3 is 14 residues long. The germline V and J ends were trimmed by 11 bases and 4 bases, with 15 bases remaining between them. The V gene's germline CDR1 is ENHRY and CDR2 SYGVKD. In DNA form, the CDR3 reads TGTGCCTCCTTTGGGGGGGCCGGGGCCAACGTCCTGACTTTC. Translation gives CASFGGAGANVLTF.

V gene TRBV19 combines with J gene TRBJ1-5, with D possibly being TRBD1 (6 bases). Germline assignment: CDR1 LNHDA and CDR2 SQIVND (reference sequence). With 2 bases removed from V and 0 bases from J, the gap between germline ends came to 8 bases. There are 15 residues in the CDR3. CDR3 sequence: CASSIMDSSNQPQHF. Written as DNA, the CDR3 is TGTGCCAGTAGTATAATGGACAGTAGCAATCAGCCCCAGCATTTT.

To note about this clonotype: Compared with germline, one end of the junction differs, possibly owing to a read error. The chain couples TRBV7-6 to TRBJ1-1; a possible D gene is TRBD1 (6 bases). This CDR3 is 17 amino acids long. Germline V gives CDR1 SGHVS, CDR2 FNYEAQ. CDR3 sequence reads: CASTPGLTGPSPPEAFF. The CDR3, as DNA: TGCGCCAGCACCCCGGGGCTGACAGGCCCTTCCCCCCCTGAAGCTTTCTTT.

V and J are TRBV24-1 and TRBJ2-5; TRBD1 matches 8 bases. The CDR3 totals 16 residues. Germline values: CDR1 KGHDR, CDR2 SFDVKD. V lost 4 bases and J lost 3; bases outside the gene matches: 9. In DNA form, the CDR3 reads TGTGCCACCAGTGACAGGGGGCGCTTAGTGGAAGAGACCCAGTACTTC. Amino acid sequence: CATSDRGRLVEETQYF.

This clonotype was observed a single time. The chain uses TRBV29-1 and TRBJ2-3; 8 bases are a match to TRBD2. The CDR3 is 15 residues long. V was clipped by 6 bases and J by 0 bases; unmatched bases: 8. Germline loops: CDR1 SQVTM, CDR2 ANQGSEA. CDR3 DNA: TGCAGCGTGGCAACTAGCGGAGTGAGCACAGATACGCAGTATTTT. This sequence encodes CSVATSGVSTDTQYF.

The chain has TRBV29-1 and TRBJ1-2; TRBD1 matches at 7 bases. Trimming at V came to 3 bases and at J to 4 bases, leaving 11 bases not matched to a gene. The CDR3 covers 15 residues. The germline V gene encodes CDR1 SQVTM and CDR2 ANQGSEA. The CDR3 DNA sequence: TGCAGCGTTGACGTGCAGGGACAGCTTGTCTATGGCTACACCTTC. Protein product: CSVDVQGQLVYGYTF. Complete variable domain (other parts from reference TRBV29-1 and TRBJ1-2): SAVISQKPSRDICQRGTSLTIQCQVDSQVTMMFWYRQQPGQSLTLIATANQGSEATYESGFVIDKFPISRPNLTFSTLTVSNMSPEDSSIYLCSVDVQGQLVYGYTFGSGTRLTVV.

The V gene is TRBV20-1, the J gene TRBJ1-3, with 7 bases lining up with TRBD1. The CDR3 length is 14 residues. Germline V gene lookup returns CDR1 DFQATT and CDR2 SNEGSKA (reference sequence). The V and J ends lost 1 base and 3 bases, in that order; junction bases with no gene match: 3. The chain's CDR3 is CSARGTGFGNTIYF. CDR3 DNA sequence: TGCAGTGCTAGAGGGACAGGTTTTGGAAACACCATATATTTT.

J is TRBJ1-1 and V is TRBV12-3 or TRBV12-4, with unresolved D. Between the trimmed V and J ends, which lost 6 bases and 4 bases, there was a span of 15 bases. The CDR3 consists of 14 residues. This chain's CDR3 is CASSLGEGLTEAFF. As DNA, the CDR3 is TGTGCCAGCAGCCTGGGAGAGGGTCTCACTGAAGCTTTCTTT.